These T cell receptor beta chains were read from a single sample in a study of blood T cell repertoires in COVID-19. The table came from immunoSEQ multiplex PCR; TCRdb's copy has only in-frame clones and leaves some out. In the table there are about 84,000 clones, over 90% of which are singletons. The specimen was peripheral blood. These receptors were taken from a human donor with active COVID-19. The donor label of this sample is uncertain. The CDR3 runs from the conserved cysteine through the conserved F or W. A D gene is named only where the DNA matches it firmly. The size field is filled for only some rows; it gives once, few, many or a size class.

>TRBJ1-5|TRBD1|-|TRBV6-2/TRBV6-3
TGTGCCAGCAGTTGGACAGGGGGCAATCAGCCCCAGCATTTT
CASSWTGGNQPQHF
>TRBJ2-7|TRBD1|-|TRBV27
TGTGCCAGCAGCGTAGGGCAGGGGGCTTGGTACGAGCAGTACTTC
CASSVGQGAWYEQYF
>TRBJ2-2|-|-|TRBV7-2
TGTGCCAGCAGCTTATTCCGGGGGTCGAACACCGGGGAGCTGTTTTTT
CASSLFRGSNTGELFF
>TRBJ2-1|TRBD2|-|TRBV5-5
TGTGCCAGCAGCTTGGCCCGACAGGGACCAGCGGGGGGTAGAAATGAGCAGTTCTTC
CASSLARQGPAGGRNEQFF
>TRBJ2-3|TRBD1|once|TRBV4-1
TGCGCCAGCAGCCCGCTCCCTGACAGGGAAGGAGCAGATACGCAGTATTTT
CASSPLPDREGADTQYF
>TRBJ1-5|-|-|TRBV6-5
TGTGCCAGCAGACACAAACAGCCCCAGCATTTT
CASRHKQPQHF
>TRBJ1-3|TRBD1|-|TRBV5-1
TGCGCCAGCAGCTCCCGGACAGGGGACTCTGGAAACACCATATATTTT
CASSSRTGDSGNTIYF
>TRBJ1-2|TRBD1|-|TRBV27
TGTGCCAGCAGTTTATTTGGACAGGACTCCTATGGCTACACCTTC
CASSLFGQDSYGYTF
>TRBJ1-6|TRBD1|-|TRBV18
TGTGCCAGCTCACCGGACAGGGATAATTCACCCCTCCACTTT
CASSPDRDNSPLHF
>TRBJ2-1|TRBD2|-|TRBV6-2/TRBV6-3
TGTGCCAGCAGTTACAGCCGGCCTAGCGGGAGTAGGAGGCGCAATGAGCAGTTCTTC
CASSYSRPSGSRRRNEQFF
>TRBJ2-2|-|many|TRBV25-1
TGTGCCAGCAGTGAAGTTTTGAGCGGGAACACCGGGGAGCTGTTTTTT
CASSEVLSGNTGELFF